This TCR beta chain was sequenced for a study of siplizumab effects on memory and regulatory T cells. The CDR3 has 15 amino acids. Germline V gene sequence: CDR1 SGHKS, CDR2 YYEKEE (reference sequence). The germline V and J ends were trimmed by 3 bases and 4 bases, with 16 bases remaining between them. Assay used: immunoSEQ multiplex PCR; TCRdb lists only in-frame clones, some missing. The sample yields 70,000 or so clones, 80% to 90% seen once. The rearrangement joins TRBV5-5 to TRBJ1-1, with D possibly TRBD1 on 5 matching bases. Sequenced sample: Tregs sorted from blood. The source is a human donor in good health. DNA of the CDR3: TGTGCCAGCAGCTCGGGGCCCTCAATTATCACTGAAGCTTTCTTT. The encoded protein is CASSSGPSIITEAFF.